Each of the 13 T cell receptor beta chains below was sequenced from the same sample in a study of T cell responses to AZD1222 COVID-19 vaccine. The repertoire was sequenced with immunoSEQ multiplex PCR; TCRdb's copy has only in-frame clones and lacks some. The repertoire holds some 130,000 clones, with around nine tenths as singletons. The sequencing here drew on peripheral blood, taken on day 0 of AZD1222 vaccination. Receptors originate from an adult in good health.

The genes are TRBV20-1 and TRBJ2-3, with 9 bases identical to TRBD2. Germline V lookup: CDR1 DFQATT, CDR2 SNEGSKA (reference sequence). CDR3 length: 14 amino acids. V lost 3 bases, J lost 6 bases, and 7 bases stayed unmatched. CDR3 in DNA: TGCAGTGCTAGTACAGCGGGAGGCAGGGATACGCAGTATTTT. Protein sequence: CSASTAGGRDTQYF.

The CDR3 bases are TGTGCCAGCAGCCTCTACGGGAGCTCCTACGAGCAGTACTTC. Protein sequence: CASSLYGSSYEQYF. The rearrangement links TRBV7-2 to TRBJ2-7, with a weak D call TRBD2 (6 bases). Germline V lookup: CDR1 SGHTA, CDR2 FQGNSA. The ends were cut back, 5 bases at V and 0 bases at J, with 11 bases in the middle. The CDR3 length is 14 residues.

The J gene is TRBJ1-1, the V gene TRBV7-3; D might be TRBD1 (5 bases). The germline V gene encodes CDR1 SGHTA and CDR2 FQGTGA. The V end was cut by 1 base, the J end by 6 bases, with 12 bases between. The CDR3 has 14 amino acids. CDR3: CASSLSGGGAEAFF. CDR3 nucleotide sequence: TGTGCCAGCAGCTTAAGTGGGGGAGGCGCTGAAGCTTTCTTT.

The J gene is TRBJ1-1, the V gene TRBV18; D unresolved. The germline V gene encodes CDR1 KGHSH and CDR2 LQKENI. V lost 3 bases to trimming and J lost 5 bases, with 19 bases between them. The CDR3 length is 16 residues. CDR3 nucleotide sequence: TGTGCCAGCTCACCCATATATGAAGTTTCGGGGACTGAAGCTTTCTTT. Its translation: CASSPIYEVSGTEAFF.

This clone was detected only once. The J gene is TRBJ1-3, the V gene TRBV7-3; possibly TRBD1 for D (6 bases). The CDR3 is 15 amino acids. The V and J ends lost 1 base and 7 bases respectively, with 14 bases between them. CDR1 SGHTA and CDR2 FQGTGA come from the germline V gene. The CDR3 protein is CASSLSPGTRNTIYF. CDR3 nucleotides: TGTGCCAGCAGCTTAAGTCCGGGGACAAGGAACACCATATATTTT.

This clone has only one observation. This sequence joins TRBV30 and TRBJ1-6, with a possible D match to TRBD1 (6 bases). From germline, CDR1 is GTSNPN and CDR2 SVGIG (reference sequence). This CDR3 is 15 amino acids long. The ends were cut back, 7 bases at V and 0 bases at J, with 13 bases in the middle. The CDR3 loop reads CAFQGIDSYNSPLHF. As DNA, the CDR3 is TGTGCCTTCCAGGGGATCGACTCCTATAATTCACCCCTCCACTTT.

The rearrangement links TRBV29-1 to TRBJ2-5, with D perhaps TRBD1 (6 bases). CDR1 is SQVTM and CDR2 is ANQGSEA in the germline V gene. CDR3 size: 14 residues. V was trimmed by 8 bases and J by 1 base, leaving 17 bases between them. This CDR3 reads CSQSVDSAQETQYF. CDR3 bases: TGCAGCCAGTCCGTGGACAGTGCCCAAGAGACCCAGTACTTC.

This clone was seen only once. The rearrangement joins TRBV21-1 to TRBJ1-1. TRBV21-1 is termed a pseudogene. The CDR3 covers 15 residues. CDR3 nucleotide sequence: TGTGCCAGCAGCCCCCCTCGGACGGATTGTCTGGAAGCTTTCTTT. This translates into CASSPPRTDCLEAFF.

The rearrangement joins TRBV11-1 to TRBJ1-2; D is uncertain. Trimming took 5 bases from V and 4 from J, leaving 11 bases between them. CDR1 is SGHAT and CDR2 is FQDESV in the germline V gene (reference sequence). The CDR3 spans 13 residues. The CDR3 DNA reads as TGTGCCAGCAGCCGCGACTCCACCTATGGCTACACCTTC. Protein sequence: CASSRDSTYGYTF.

The V gene is TRBV4-1, the J gene TRBJ1-6; D possibly corresponds to TRBD1 (6 bases). The CDR3 sequence is 15 residues long. Germline lookup yields CDR1 MGHRA and CDR2 YSYEKL. Deletions cut 0 bases from V and 5 bases from J, with 8 bases between. The CDR3 is CASSQEGAHNSPLHF. DNA for the CDR3: TGCGCCAGCAGCCAAGAGGGGGCCCATAATTCACCCCTCCACTTT.

In DNA, the CDR3 is TGTGCCAGCAGTTTTCACCGGGAAAGGGAGACCCAGTACTTC. Translating gives CASSFHRERETQYF. The chain carries TRBV28 and TRBJ2-5, with D possibly being TRBD2 (5 bases). Trimming left V 3 bases short and J 5 bases short, with 13 bases between. The CDR3 has 14 amino acids. Germline V gene sequence: CDR1 MDHEN, CDR2 SYDVKM.

The J gene is TRBJ2-7, the V gene TRBV10-3; D may correspond to TRBD1 or TRBD2 (5 bases each). Germline CDR1 and CDR2: ENHRY and SYGVKD. The CDR3 length is 16 residues. Trimming pared 5 bases from V and 3 bases from J, leaving 20 bases between. DNA for the CDR3: TGTGCCATCAGTCCAACCGGGACGGCTGACCTCTACGAGCAGTACTTC. It translates to CAISPTGTADLYEQYF.

The V and J genes are TRBV9 and TRBJ1-1, with D possibly matching TRBD1 (5 bases). Germline CDR1 is SGDLS and CDR2 is YYNGEE. V lost 0 bases to trimming and J lost 2 bases, with 11 bases between them. This CDR3 contains 15 residues. The CDR3 loop reads CASSVGPGPNTEAFF. DNA of the CDR3: TGTGCCAGCAGCGTAGGCCCAGGGCCCAACACTGAAGCTTTCTTT. Full variable domain (outside the CDR3, taken from reference TRBV9 and TRBJ1-1): DSGVTQTPKHLITATGQRVTLRCSPRSGDLSVYWYQQSLDQGLQFLIQYYNGEERAKGNILERFSAQQFPDLHSELNLSSLELGDSALYFCASSVGPGPNTEAFFGQGTRLTVV.